The T cell receptor beta chain described here comes from a study of blood T cell repertoires in COVID-19. Study context: The origin of the acute and convalescent COVID-19 samples was the United States, Italy and Spain. PBMCs, B-cell-depleted T cells, or T cells were the source of the cDNA or gDNA that made up the material.

The CDR3 is 15 amino acids. V trimming: 3 bases; J trimming: 4 bases; junction bases outside the gene matches: 5. Germline V lookup: CDR1 SGHVS, CDR2 FNYEAQ. In the original processing: Amplifying reference gene primers gave estimates of nucleated cell counts. Clones were sequenced by immunoSEQ multiplex PCR, and TCRdb holds only the in-frame ones, with some missing. From that table come the V and J calls and clone size; the DNA was used to work out D and trimming. The data hold some 150,000 clones, with 75% to 90% observed a single time. The receptor was isolated from a man aged 50-59 years who had recovered from COVID-19. Sequencing was carried out using peripheral blood. The rearrangement uses TRBV7-6 and TRBJ2-3; 9 bases line up with TRBD1. CDR3 sequence (DNA): TGTGCCAGCAGCTTTGTCGGACAGGGGTCAGATACGCAGTATTTT. Translating it yields CASSFVGQGSDTQYF.